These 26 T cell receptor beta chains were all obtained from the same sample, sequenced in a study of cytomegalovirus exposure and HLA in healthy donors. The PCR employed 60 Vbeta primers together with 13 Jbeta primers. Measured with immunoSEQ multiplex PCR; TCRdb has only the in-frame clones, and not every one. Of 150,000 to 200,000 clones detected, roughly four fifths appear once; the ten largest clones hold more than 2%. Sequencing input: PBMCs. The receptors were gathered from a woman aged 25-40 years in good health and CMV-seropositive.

Here the CDR3 reads CATRGTGNYEQYF. CDR3 sequence (DNA): TGTGCCACACGGGGGACAGGTAACTACGAGCAGTACTTC. The chain employs TRBV28 and TRBJ2-7; TRBD1 matches at 8 bases. Germline V CDR1 and CDR2: MDHEN, SYDVKM. This CDR3 contains 13 residues. V lost 10 bases and J lost 3; bases outside the gene matches: 8. Combining the CDR3 with reference TRBV28 and TRBJ2-7 gives the whole variable domain DVKVTQSSRYLVKRTGEKVFLECVQDMDHENMFWYRQDPGLGLRLIYFSYDVKMKEKGDIPEGYSVSREKKERFSLILESASTNQTSMYLCATRGTGNYEQYFGPGTRLTVT.

CDR3 protein: CASSSGGGLARDTQYF. The CDR3 DNA reads as TGTGCCAGCAGTTCCGGCGGTGGACTAGCTCGAGATACGCAGTATTTT. The rearrangement joins TRBV28 to TRBJ2-3, with 8 nucleotides matching TRBD2. This CDR3 comprises 16 residues. Germline CDR1 MDHEN, CDR2 SYDVKM. J lost 5 bases, V lost 4 bases, and 11 bases had no gene match.

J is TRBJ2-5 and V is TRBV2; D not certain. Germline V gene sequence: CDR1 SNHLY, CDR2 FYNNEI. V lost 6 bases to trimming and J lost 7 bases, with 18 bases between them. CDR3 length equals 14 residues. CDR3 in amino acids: CASSPPAPGGTQYF. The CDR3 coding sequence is TGTGCCAGCAGCCCCCCAGCCCCAGGTGGGACCCAGTACTTC.

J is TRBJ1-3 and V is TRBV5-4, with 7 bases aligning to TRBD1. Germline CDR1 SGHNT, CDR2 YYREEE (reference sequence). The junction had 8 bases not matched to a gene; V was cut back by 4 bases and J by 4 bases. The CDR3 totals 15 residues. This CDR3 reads CASSRIDRAGNTIYF. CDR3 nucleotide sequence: TGTGCCAGCAGCAGAATAGACAGGGCCGGAAACACCATATATTTT.

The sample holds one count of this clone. The DNA for the CDR3 is TGTGCCAGCGAACGACAGTTTGGGGTTAATGAGCAGTTCTTC. The encoded protein is CASERQFGVNEQFF. This rearrangement joins TRBV6-4 to TRBJ2-1, with D maybe TRBD1 (5 bases). Trimming took 8 bases from V and 7 from J, leaving 18 bases between them. CDR1 and CDR2 (germline): MRHNA, SNTAGT. The CDR3 spans 14 residues.

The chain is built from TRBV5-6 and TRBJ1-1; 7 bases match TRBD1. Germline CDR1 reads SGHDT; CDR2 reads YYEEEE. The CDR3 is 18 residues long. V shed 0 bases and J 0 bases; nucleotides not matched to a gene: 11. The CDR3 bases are TGTGCCAGCAGCTTGGACAGGGGAGCTGACCCCCTGAACACTGAAGCTTTCTTT. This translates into CASSLDRGADPLNTEAFF.

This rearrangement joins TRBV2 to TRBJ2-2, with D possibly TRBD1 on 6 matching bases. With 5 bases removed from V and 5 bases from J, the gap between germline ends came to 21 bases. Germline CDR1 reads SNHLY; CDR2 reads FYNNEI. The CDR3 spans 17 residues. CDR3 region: CASSTMTGPPETGELFF. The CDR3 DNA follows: TGTGCCAGCAGTACTATGACAGGTCCCCCGGAAACCGGGGAGCTGTTTTTT.

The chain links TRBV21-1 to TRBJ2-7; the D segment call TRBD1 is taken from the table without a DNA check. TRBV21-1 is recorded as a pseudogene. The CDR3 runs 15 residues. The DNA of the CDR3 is TGTGCCAGCAGATTGGACAGGGGAGTTATCTACGAGCAGTACTTC. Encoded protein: CASRLDRGVIYEQYF.

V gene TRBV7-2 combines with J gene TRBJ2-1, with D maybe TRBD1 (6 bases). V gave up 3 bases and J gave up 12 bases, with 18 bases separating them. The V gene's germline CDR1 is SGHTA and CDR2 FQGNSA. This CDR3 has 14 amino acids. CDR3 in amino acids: CASSLRGLRDTQFF. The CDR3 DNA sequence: TGTGCCAGCAGCTTGAGGGGTCTTAGGGACACGCAGTTCTTC.

As DNA, the CDR3 is TGTGCCAGCAGCTCGGACAGGGGGCGAGCAGATACGCAGTATTTT. This sequence encodes CASSSDRGRADTQYF. The genes are TRBV7-2 and TRBJ2-3; 11 bases are shared with TRBD1. The CDR3 loop spans 15 amino acids. Losses at the gene ends were 4 bases for V and 4 bases for J; bases not matched to a gene: 4. The germline V gene encodes CDR1 SGHTA and CDR2 FQGNSA.

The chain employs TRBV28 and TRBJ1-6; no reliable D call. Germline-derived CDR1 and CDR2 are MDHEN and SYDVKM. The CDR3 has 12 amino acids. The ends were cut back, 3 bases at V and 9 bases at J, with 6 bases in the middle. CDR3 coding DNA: TGTGCCAGCAGTTTCTTTTTTTCACCCCTCCACTTT. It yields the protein CASSFFFSPLHF.

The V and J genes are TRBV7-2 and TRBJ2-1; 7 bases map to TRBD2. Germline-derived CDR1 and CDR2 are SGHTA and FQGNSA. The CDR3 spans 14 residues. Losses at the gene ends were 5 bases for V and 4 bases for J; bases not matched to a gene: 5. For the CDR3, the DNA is TGTGCCAGCAGCCCGGCTAGCGGTTACAATGAGCAGTTCTTC. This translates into CASSPASGYNEQFF.

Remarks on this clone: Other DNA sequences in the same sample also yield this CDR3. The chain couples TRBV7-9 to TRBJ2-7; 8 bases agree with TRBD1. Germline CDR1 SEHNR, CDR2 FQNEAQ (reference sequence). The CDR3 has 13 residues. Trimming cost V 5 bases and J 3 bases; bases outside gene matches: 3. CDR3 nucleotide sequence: TGTGCCAGCAGCCGGACAGGGAGCTACGAGCAGTACTTC. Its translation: CASSRTGSYEQYF.

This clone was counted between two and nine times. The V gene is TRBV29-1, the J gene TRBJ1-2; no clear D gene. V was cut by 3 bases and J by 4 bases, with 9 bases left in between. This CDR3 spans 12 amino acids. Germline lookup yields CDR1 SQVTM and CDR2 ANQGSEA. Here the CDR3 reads CSVDSSRYGYTF. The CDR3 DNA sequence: TGCAGCGTTGATTCGTCGCGCTATGGCTACACCTTC.

The CDR3 coding sequence is TGTGCCAGCAGAGGGGCGGGGGGAGAGACCCAGTACTTC. Translation: CASRGAGGETQYF. V is TRBV7-9 and J is TRBJ2-5; 8 bases fit TRBD2. V lost 6 bases and J lost 4; bases outside the gene matches: 4. CDR3 length: 13 amino acids. CDR1 is SEHNR, CDR2 FQNEAQ, per germline (reference sequence).

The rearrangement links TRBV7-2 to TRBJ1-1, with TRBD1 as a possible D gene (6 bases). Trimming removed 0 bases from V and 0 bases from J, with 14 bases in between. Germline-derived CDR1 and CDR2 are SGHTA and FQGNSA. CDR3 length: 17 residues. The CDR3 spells CASSLAPTGRLNTEAFF. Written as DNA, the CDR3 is TGTGCCAGCAGCTTAGCGCCCACAGGGAGATTGAACACTGAAGCTTTCTTT. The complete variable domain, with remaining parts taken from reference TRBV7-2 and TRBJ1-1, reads GAGVSQSPSNKVTEKGKDVELRCDPISGHTALYWYRQSLGQGLEFLIYFQGNSAPDKSGLPSDRFSAERTGGSVSTLTIQRTQQEDSAVYLCASSLAPTGRLNTEAFFGQGTRLTVV.

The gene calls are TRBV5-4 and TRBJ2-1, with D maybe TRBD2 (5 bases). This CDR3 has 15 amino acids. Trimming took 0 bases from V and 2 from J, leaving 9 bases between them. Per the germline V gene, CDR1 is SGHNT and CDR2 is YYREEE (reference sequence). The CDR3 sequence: CASSLDDYAYNEQFF. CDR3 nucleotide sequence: TGTGCCAGCAGCTTGGATGACTACGCCTACAATGAGCAGTTCTTC.

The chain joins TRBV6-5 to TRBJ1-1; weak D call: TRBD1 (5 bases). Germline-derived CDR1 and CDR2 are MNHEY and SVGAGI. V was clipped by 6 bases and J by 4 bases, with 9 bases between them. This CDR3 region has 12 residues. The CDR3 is CASRGGSTEAFF. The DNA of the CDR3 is TGTGCCAGCAGGGGGGGTAGCACTGAAGCTTTCTTT.

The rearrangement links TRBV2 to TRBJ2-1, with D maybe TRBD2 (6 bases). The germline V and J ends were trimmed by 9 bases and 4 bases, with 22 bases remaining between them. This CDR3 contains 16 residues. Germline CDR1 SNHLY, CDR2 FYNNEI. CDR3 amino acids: CASTPGLGIGYNEQFF. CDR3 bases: TGTGCCAGTACACCGGGACTCGGAATAGGGTACAATGAGCAGTTCTTC.

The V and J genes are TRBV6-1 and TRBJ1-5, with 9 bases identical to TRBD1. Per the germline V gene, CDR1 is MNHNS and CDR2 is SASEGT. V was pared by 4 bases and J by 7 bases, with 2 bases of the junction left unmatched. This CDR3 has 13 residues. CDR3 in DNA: TGTGCCAGCAGTGGGACAGGGGTCCAGCCCCAGCATTTT. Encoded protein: CASSGTGVQPQHF.

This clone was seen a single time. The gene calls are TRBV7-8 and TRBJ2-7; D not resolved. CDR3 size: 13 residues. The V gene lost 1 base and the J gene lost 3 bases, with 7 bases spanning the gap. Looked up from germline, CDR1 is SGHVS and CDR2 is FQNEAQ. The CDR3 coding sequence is TGTGCCAGCAGCTTAGGACTCGGCTACGAGCAGTACTTC. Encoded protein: CASSLGLGYEQYF.

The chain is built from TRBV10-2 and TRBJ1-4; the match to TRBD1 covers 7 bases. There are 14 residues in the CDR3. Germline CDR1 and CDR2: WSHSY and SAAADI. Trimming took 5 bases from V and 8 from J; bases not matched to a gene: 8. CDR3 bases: TGCGCCAGCAGTAACAGGGGAGATTGGGAAAAACTGTTTTTT. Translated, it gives CASSNRGDWEKLFF.

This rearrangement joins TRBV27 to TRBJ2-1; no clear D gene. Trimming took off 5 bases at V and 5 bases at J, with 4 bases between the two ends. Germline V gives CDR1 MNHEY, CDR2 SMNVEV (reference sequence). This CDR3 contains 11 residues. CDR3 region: CASSTNNEQFF. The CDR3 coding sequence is TGTGCCAGCAGTACAAACAATGAGCAGTTCTTC.

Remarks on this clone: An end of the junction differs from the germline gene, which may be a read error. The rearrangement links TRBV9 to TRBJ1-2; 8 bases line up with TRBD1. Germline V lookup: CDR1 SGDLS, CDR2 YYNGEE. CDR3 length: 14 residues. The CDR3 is CASTVGQGGYGYTF. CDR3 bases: TGTGCCAGCACCGTAGGACAGGGAGGCTATGGCTACACCTTC.

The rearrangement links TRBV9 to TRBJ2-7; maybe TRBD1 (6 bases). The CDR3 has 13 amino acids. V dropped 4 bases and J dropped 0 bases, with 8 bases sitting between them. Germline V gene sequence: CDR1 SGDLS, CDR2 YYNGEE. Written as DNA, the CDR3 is TGTGCCAGCAGCACAGGGAACTCCTACGAGCAGTACTTC. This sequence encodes CASSTGNSYEQYF.

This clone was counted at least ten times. CDR3 residues: CASSPGQIPYEQYF. In DNA form, the CDR3 reads TGCGCCAGCAGCCCTGGACAGATACCCTACGAGCAGTACTTC. The gene calls are TRBV5-1 and TRBJ2-7; a weak D match, TRBD1 (6 bases). From germline, CDR1 is SGHRS and CDR2 YFSETQ. V lost 4 bases to trimming and J lost 2 bases, with 13 bases between them. CDR3 length equals 14 residues.